A single sample is the source of the 5 T cell receptor beta chains below, sequenced in a study of blood T cell repertoires in COVID-19. The data were produced by immunoSEQ multiplex PCR, yet TCRdb's version contains in-frame clones alone and is incomplete. The profile shows 35,000 to 55,000 clones, 80% to 90% of them singletons. Sequencing input: peripheral blood. The receptors here all came from an older woman in a cohort sampled during active COVID-19.

Turning to this clone: Other DNA sequences in this sample translate to the same CDR3. The J gene is TRBJ2-5, the V gene TRBV7-8; D ambiguous. CDR3 length: 13 residues. Trimming removed 0 bases at V and 4 bases at J, with 6 bases between. In germline, CDR1 is SGHVS, CDR2 FQNEAQ. CDR3 amino acids: CASSLAHGETQYF. Written as DNA, the CDR3 is TGTGCCAGCAGCTTAGCCCACGGAGAGACCCAGTACTTC.

This chain links TRBV15 with TRBJ2-7, with TRBD1 identical over 10 bases. After removal of 5 bases from V and 4 bases from J, the junction contained 8 bases not matched to a gene. The germline V gene encodes CDR1 LNHNV and CDR2 YYDKDF (reference sequence). The CDR3 is made up of 15 amino acids. CDR3 nucleotides: TGTGCCACCAGCCGACAGGGGGCGGGAACTTACGAGCAGTACTTC. The encoded protein is CATSRQGAGTYEQYF.

This rearrangement joins TRBV4-2 to TRBJ1-1; no clear D gene. This CDR3 has 14 amino acids. V lost 0 bases and J 4 bases, leaving 9 bases between the germline ends. CDR1 is LGHNA, CDR2 YNFKEQ, per germline. The CDR3 DNA follows: TGTGCCAGCAGCCAAGAACAGAAGACCACTGAAGCTTTCTTT. It specifies CASSQEQKTTEAFF.

V gene TRBV29-1 combines with J gene TRBJ2-1, with 7 bases aligning to TRBD2. With 8 bases clipped from V and 5 bases from J, the junction kept 9 bases outside the gene matches. Per the germline V gene, CDR1 is SQVTM and CDR2 is ANQGSEA. This CDR3 is built from 13 residues. The CDR3 spells CSYLSGPDNEQFF. CDR3 nucleotide sequence: TGCAGCTACCTTAGCGGGCCTGACAATGAGCAGTTCTTC.

The chain uses TRBV19 and TRBJ2-2; D is unresolved. V was pared by 6 bases and J by 5 bases, with 10 bases between. The CDR3 contains 13 residues. CDR1 and CDR2 from the germline V gene are LNHDA and SQIVND (reference sequence). CDR3 sequence reads: CASRSPLTGELFF. The CDR3 bases are TGTGCCAGTAGGAGCCCGTTAACCGGGGAGCTGTTTTTT.